This T cell receptor (beta chain) was recovered during a study of blood T cell repertoires in COVID-19. Whole-study context: Sample material is recorded as cDNA or gDNA derived from T cells, B-cell-depleted T cells, or PBMCs.

The CDR3 loop spans 15 amino acids. Per the germline V gene, CDR1 is LGHNA and CDR2 is YNFKEQ. With V trimmed by 3 bases and J by 5 bases, 5 bases remained unmatched. Authors' analysis steps: Nucleated cell number was recorded as an estimate derived from reference gene primer amplification. The assay was immunoSEQ multiplex PCR, and TCRdb's table has in-frame clones only and misses some. The D gene and trimming were derived from the DNA, and the V and J assignments and clone size from that table. Of nearly 300,000 clones listed, approximately 89% were seen once; the top ten hold less than 3%. V and J are TRBV4-2 and TRBJ2-7, with 12 bases matching TRBD1. The sequence came from a woman in her forties or fifties who had been exposed to COVID-19. Sequencing was carried out using PBMCs or T cells enriched from blood (not recorded which). CDR3 in amino acids: CASSQSGTGGDEQYF. The DNA of the CDR3 is TGTGCCAGCAGCCAGTCCGGGACAGGGGGCGACGAGCAGTACTTC.